These T cell receptor beta chains were read from a single sample in a study of blood T cells in healthy people across ages. Each CDR3 protein gets one entry after TCRdb re-called the 5' RACE reads with MiXCR. The sample lists 850,000 to 1,000,000 distinct CDR3 sequences; roughly 50% were seen once. Sequencing was carried out using blood. All receptors come from a woman aged 55-69 years in good health. Both conserved end residues are part of each CDR3. Each record gives: V gene, J gene, clone size, CDR3 length, D gene, CDR3 DNA, CDR3 protein. A D gene is named only where the DNA matches it firmly. Where a row states a size, it is once, few, many or the class of an expanded clone; other rows omit it.

TRBV7-2,TRBJ1-5,-,16,-,TGTGCCAGCAGCTTAGGTGGGACACATAGCAATCAGCCCCAGCATTTT,CASSLGGTHSNQPQHF
TRBV6-1,TRBJ2-1,-,14,-,TGTGCCAGCAGAGAAGGGGTCCGAGCGGCTGAGCAGTTCTTC,CASREGVRAAEQFF
TRBV29-1,TRBJ2-3,few,14,TRBD1,TGCAGCGCAGCCCCGGGACAGGGTGCAGATACGCAGTATTTT,CSAAPGQGADTQYF
TRBV29-1,TRBJ2-7,-,16,-,TGCAGCGCTGAAGGGCGGAGGGGGCGAAGCTCCTACGAGCAGTACTTC,CSAEGRRGRSSYEQYF
TRBV4-1,TRBJ2-1,-,17,-,TGCGCCAGCAGCCCAATGGGGCGCAGGTCACCCTACAATGAGCAGTTCTTC,CASSPMGRRSPYNEQFF
TRBV12-3/TRBV12-4,TRBJ2-5,many,12,-,TGTGCCAGCAGCTCGCGCGAGGAGACCCAGTACTTC,CASSSREETQYF
TRBV25-1,TRBJ2-7,few,13,-,TGTGCCAGCAGTGAACCAGGGACCTACGAGCAGTACTTC,CASSEPGTYEQYF
TRBV11-2,TRBJ2-7,few,14,TRBD2,TGTGCCAGCAGCCCCGGGGGGGGCGAGGTCGAGCAGTACTTC,CASSPGGGEVEQYF
TRBV5-6,TRBJ2-5,few,13,TRBD1,TGTGCCAGCAGCGGGACAGGGGAGGAGACCCAGTACTTC,CASSGTGEETQYF
TRBV4-1,TRBJ2-5,few,20,-,TGCGCCAGCAGCCAAGACGGCCCCGGCATCCTTGGTCATTACCAAGAGACCCAGTACTTC,CASSQDGPGILGHYQETQYF
TRBV4-3,TRBJ1-2,-,15,-,TGCGCCAGCAGCCAAGATCTTCTGGTAAACTATGGCTACACCTTC,CASSQDLLVNYGYTF
TRBV20-1,TRBJ2-7,-,15,-,TGCAGTGCTAGACCCCCGGGCGGTAGCTCCTACGAGCAGTACTTC,CSARPPGGSSYEQYF
TRBV6-6,TRBJ1-5,-,14,-,TGTGCCAGCAGGCCAGAACCTAGCAATCAGCCCCAGCATTTT,CASRPEPSNQPQHF
TRBV2,TRBJ2-3,many,15,-,TGTGCCAGTAGACGGGAGTCTGCCCGCACAGATACGCAGTATTTT,CASRRESARTDTQYF
TRBV7-9,TRBJ2-2,-,14,-,TGTGCCAGCAGCCCACGAATGAACACCGGGGAGCTGTTTTTT,CASSPRMNTGELFF
TRBV4-2,TRBJ1-4,-,14,-,TGTGCCAGCAGCCAAGGAACGGGGAATGAAAAACTGTTTTTT,CASSQGTGNEKLFF
TRBV24-1,TRBJ2-1,-,15,TRBD2,TGTGCCACCAGTGGCGTGACTAGCCCGCGCAATGAGCAGTTCTTC,CATSGVTSPRNEQFF
TRBV4-1,TRBJ2-3,many,13,-,TGCGCCAGCAGACCACAGGGCCCAGATACGCAGTATTTT,CASRPQGPDTQYF
TRBV6-1,TRBJ1-4,few,17,TRBD1,TGTGCCAGCAGTGACCGAAACAGGGGGTTCTGGGATGAAAAACTGTTTTTT,CASSDRNRGFWDEKLFF
TRBV6-6,TRBJ2-5,-,16,-,TGTGCCAGCAGTTCCCGCCCCAGGGGCTACGGGGAGACCCAGTACTTC,CASSSRPRGYGETQYF
TRBV6-5,TRBJ2-5,few,15,TRBD2,TGTGCCAGCAGTTACTCTCCGGGAGGTGTGGAGACCCAGTACTTC,CASSYSPGGVETQYF
TRBV5-6,TRBJ2-7,-,16,-,TGTGCCAGCAGCTTGGGTCCCAGCGGAGACCGCTACGAGCAGTACTTC,CASSLGPSGDRYEQYF
TRBV5-1,TRBJ1-4,-,12,-,TGCGCCAGCAGCTCCAACAGGGAAAAACTGTTTTTT,CASSSNREKLFF